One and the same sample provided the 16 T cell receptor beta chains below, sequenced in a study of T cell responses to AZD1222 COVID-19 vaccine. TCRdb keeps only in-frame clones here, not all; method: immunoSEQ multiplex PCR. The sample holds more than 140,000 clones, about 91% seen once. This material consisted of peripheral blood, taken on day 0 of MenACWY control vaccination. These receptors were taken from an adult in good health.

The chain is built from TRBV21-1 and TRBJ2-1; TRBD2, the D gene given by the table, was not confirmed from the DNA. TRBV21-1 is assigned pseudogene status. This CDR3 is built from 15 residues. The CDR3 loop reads CASSRLAKVTNEQFF. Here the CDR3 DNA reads TGTGCCAGCAGTAGACTAGCTAAGGTAACCAATGAGCAGTTCTTC.

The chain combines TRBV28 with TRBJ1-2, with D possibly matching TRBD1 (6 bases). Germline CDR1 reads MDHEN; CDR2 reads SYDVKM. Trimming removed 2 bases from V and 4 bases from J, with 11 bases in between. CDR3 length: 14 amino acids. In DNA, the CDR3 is TGTGCCAGCAGTTTAGGGGGCGGGGGCTATGGCTACACCTTC. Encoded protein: CASSLGGGGYGYTF.

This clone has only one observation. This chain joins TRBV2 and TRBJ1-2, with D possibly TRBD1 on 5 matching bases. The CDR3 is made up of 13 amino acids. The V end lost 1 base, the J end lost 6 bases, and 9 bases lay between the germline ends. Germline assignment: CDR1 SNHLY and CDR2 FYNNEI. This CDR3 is CASSEESGHGYTF. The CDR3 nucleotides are TGTGCCAGCAGTGAAGAATCAGGGCATGGCTACACCTTC.

In DNA form, the CDR3 reads TGTGCCAGCAGCTTAAGAGCGGGAGGAACCAATGAGCAGTTCTTC. Translating gives CASSLRAGGTNEQFF. The chain links TRBV7-3 to TRBJ2-1; 9 bases line up with TRBD2. In germline, CDR1 is SGHTA, CDR2 FQGTGA. The junction had 4 bases not matched to a gene; V was cut back by 1 base and J by 6 bases. CDR3 length: 15 residues.

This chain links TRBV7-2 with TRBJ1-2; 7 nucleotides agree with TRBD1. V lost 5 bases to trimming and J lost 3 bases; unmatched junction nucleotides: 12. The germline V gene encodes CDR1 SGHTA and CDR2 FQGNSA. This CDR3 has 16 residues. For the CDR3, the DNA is TGTGCCAGCAGCCCAAGACAGGGAGATGTCGACTATGGCTACACCTTC. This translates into CASSPRQGDVDYGYTF.

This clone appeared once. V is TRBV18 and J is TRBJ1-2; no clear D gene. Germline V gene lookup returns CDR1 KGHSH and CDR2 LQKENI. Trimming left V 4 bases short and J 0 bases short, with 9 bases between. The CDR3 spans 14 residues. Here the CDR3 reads CASSQTPTNYGYTF. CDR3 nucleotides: TGTGCCAGCTCACAGACACCCACTAACTATGGCTACACCTTC.

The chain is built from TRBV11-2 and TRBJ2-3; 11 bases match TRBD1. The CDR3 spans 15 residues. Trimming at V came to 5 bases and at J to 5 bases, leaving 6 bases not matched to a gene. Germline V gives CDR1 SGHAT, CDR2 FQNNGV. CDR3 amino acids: CASSLGQGAGDTQYF. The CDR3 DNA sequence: TGTGCCAGCAGCCTAGGACAGGGGGCTGGAGATACGCAGTATTTT.

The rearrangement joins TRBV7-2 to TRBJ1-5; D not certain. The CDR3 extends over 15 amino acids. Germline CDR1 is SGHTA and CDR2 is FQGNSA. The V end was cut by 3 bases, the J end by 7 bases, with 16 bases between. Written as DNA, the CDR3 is TGTGCCAGCAGCTTGTCTTGGAGGGCTGAGCAGCCCCAGCATTTT. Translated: CASSLSWRAEQPQHF.

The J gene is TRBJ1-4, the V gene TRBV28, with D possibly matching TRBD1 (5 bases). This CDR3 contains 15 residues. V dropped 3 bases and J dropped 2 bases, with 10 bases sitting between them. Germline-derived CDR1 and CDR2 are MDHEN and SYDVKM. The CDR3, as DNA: TGTGCCAGCAGTTTGAATGGGGCGACTAATGAAAAACTGTTTTTT. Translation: CASSLNGATNEKLFF.

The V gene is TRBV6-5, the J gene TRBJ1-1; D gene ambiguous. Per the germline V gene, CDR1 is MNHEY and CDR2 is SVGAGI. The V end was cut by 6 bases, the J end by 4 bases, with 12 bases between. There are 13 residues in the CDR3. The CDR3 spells CASSPGEGTEAFF. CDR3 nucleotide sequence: TGTGCCAGCAGCCCCGGGGAGGGCACTGAAGCTTTCTTT.

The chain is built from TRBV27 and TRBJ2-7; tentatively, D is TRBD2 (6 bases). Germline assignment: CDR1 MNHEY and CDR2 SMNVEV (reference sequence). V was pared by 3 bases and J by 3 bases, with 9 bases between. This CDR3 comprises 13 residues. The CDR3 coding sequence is TGTGCCAGCAGTTTTGGGGGGAACTACGAGCAGTACTTC. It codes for CASSFGGNYEQYF.

The DNA of the CDR3 is TGCGCCAGCAGCGGGGGGGACATGGGAGGAAATTCACCCCTCCACTTT. Protein sequence: CASSGGDMGGNSPLHF. This chain links TRBV5-1 with TRBJ1-6; tentative D call: TRBD1 (6 bases). Trimming took 4 bases from V and 7 from J, leaving 18 bases between them. Germline CDR1 is SGHRS and CDR2 is YFSETQ. There are 16 residues in the CDR3.

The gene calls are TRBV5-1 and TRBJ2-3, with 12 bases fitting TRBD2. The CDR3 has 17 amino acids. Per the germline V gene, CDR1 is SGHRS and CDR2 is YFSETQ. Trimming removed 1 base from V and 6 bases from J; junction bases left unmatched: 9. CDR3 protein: CASSLSASGGARDTQYF. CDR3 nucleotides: TGCGCCAGCAGCTTGAGCGCTAGCGGGGGGGCGAGGGATACGCAGTATTTT.

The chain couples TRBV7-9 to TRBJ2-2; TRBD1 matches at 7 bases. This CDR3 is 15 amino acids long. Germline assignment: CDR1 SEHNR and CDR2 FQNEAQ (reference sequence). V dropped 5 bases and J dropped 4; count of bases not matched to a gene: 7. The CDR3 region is CASSPGQTITGELFF. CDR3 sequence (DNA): TGTGCCAGCAGCCCGGGACAGACGATCACCGGGGAGCTGTTTTTT.

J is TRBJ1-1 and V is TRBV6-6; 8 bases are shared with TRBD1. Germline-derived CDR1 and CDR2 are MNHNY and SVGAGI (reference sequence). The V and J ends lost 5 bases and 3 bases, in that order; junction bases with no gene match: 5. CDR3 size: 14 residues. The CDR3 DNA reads TGTGCCAGCAGTCCTTGGACAGGGTACACTGAAGCTTTCTTT. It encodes CASSPWTGYTEAFF.

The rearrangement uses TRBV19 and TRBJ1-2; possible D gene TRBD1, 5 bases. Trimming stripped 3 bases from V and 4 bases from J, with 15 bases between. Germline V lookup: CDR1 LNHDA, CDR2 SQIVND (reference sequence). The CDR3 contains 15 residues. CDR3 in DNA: TGTGCCAGTAGTATTCGTCAGGGAGGGTTCTATGGCTACACCTTC. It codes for CASSIRQGGFYGYTF.